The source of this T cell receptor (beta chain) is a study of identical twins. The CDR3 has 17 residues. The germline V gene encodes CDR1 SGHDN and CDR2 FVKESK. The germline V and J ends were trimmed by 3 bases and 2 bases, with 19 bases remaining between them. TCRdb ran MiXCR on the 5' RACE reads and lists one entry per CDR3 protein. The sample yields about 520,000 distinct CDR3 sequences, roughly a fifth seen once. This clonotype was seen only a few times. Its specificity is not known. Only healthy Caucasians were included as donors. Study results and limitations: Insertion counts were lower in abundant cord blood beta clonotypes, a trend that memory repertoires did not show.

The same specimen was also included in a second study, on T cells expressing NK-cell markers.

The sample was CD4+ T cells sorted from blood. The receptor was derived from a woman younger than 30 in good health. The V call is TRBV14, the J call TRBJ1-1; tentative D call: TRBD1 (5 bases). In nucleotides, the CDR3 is TGTGCCAGCAGCCATCTCGCCTTAACAGGACTCAACACTGAAGCTTTCTTT. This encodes CASSHLALTGLNTEAFF. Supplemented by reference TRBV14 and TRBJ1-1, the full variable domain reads EAGVTQFPSHSVIEKGQTVTLRCDPISGHDNLYWYRRVMGKEIKFLLHFVKESKQDESGMPNNRFLAERTGGTYSTLKVQPAELEDSGVYFCASSHLALTGLNTEAFFGQGTRLTVV.